This is a list of T cell receptor beta chains from one sample in a study of blood T cells in healthy people across ages. TCRdb fed the 5' RACE reads into MiXCR, producing one record per CDR3 protein. The table lists 750,000 to 1,000,000 distinct CDR3 sequences, 25% to 35% of them singletons. These data are also associated with another study on T cells of mothers and their children.

Sequencing was performed on blood. The receptors derive from a woman between 35 and 50 years old in good health. Both conserved end residues are part of each CDR3.

V	J	CDR3
TRBV7-9	TRBJ1-4	CASSLAGGKEKLFF
TRBV12-3/TRBV12-4	TRBJ1-2	CASTFLPGVAEGYTF
TRBV29-1	TRBJ1-1	CSVVEGNTEAFF
TRBV20-1	TRBJ2-7	CSARSQVLYEQYF
TRBV20-1	TRBJ2-5	CSPERGEETQYF
TRBV2	TRBJ1-6	CASSDRRDSPLHF
TRBV30	TRBJ1-1	CAWSWNTEAFF
TRBV12-3/TRBV12-4	TRBJ2-1	CASSGGPADEQFF
TRBV20-1	TRBJ2-4	CSARVAGPLGNIQYF
TRBV2	TRBJ1-5	CASNPGLGSNQSQHF